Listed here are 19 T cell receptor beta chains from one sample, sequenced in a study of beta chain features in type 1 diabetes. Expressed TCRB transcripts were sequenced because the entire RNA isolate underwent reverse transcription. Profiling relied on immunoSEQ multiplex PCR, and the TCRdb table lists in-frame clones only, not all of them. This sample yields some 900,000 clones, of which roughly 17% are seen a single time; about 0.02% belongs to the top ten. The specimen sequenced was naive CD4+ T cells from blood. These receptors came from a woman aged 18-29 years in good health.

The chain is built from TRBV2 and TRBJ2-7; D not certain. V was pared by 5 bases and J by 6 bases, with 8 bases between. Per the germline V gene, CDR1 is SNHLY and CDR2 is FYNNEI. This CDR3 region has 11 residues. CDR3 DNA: TGTGCCAGCAGTTATCTGGTCGAGCAGTACTTC. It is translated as CASSYLVEQYF. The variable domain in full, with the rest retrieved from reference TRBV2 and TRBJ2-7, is EPEVTQTPSHQVTQMGQEVILRCVPISNHLYFYWYRQILGQKVEFLVSFYNNEISEKSEIFDDQFSVERPDGSNFTLKIRSTKLEDSAMYFCASSYLVEQYFGPGTRLTVT.

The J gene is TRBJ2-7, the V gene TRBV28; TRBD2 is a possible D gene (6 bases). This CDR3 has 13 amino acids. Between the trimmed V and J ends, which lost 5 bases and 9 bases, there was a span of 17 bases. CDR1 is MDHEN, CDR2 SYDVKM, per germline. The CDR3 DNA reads TGTGCCAGCAGTGAAGGACTACCCCAAGGGCAGTACTTC. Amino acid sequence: CASSEGLPQGQYF. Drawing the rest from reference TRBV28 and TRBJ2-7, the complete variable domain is DVKVTQSSRYLVKRTGEKVFLECVQDMDHENMFWYRQDPGLGLRLIYFSYDVKMKEKGDIPEGYSVSREKKERFSLILESASTNQTSMYLCASSEGLPQGQYFGPGTRLTVT.

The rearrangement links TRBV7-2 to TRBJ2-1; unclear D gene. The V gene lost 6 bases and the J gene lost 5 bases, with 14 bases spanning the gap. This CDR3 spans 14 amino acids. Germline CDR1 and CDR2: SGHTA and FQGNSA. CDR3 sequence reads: CASSFIPENNEQFF. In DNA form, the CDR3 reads TGTGCCAGCAGTTTTATCCCGGAGAACAATGAGCAGTTCTTC.

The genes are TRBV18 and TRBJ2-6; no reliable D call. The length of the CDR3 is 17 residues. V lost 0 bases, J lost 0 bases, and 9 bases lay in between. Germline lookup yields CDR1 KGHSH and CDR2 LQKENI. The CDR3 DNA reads TGTGCCAGCTCACCACCGGTTTGGAGCTCTGGGGCCAACGTCCTGACTTTC. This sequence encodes CASSPPVWSSGANVLTF.

The CDR3 nucleotides read TGTGCCAGCAGCTTAGGACCCCTAGCTGAGCAGTTCTTC. This sequence encodes CASSLGPLAEQFF. The V and J genes are TRBV7-8 and TRBJ2-1, with a weak D call TRBD2 (5 bases). The CDR3 is 13 amino acids. CDR1 and CDR2 (germline): SGHVS, FQNEAQ. Trimming left V 1 base short and J 9 bases short, with 10 bases between.

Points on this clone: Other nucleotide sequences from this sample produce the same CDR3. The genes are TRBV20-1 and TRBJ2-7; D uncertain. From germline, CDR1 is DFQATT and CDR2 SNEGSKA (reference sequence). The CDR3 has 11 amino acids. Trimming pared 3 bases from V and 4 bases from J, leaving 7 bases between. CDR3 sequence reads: CSARVVYEQYF. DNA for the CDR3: TGCAGTGCTAGGGTAGTTTACGAGCAGTACTTC.

The CDR3 sequence is CASSLGSSGVRTGELFF. CDR3 coding DNA: TGTGCCAGCAGCTTGGGAAGTTCAGGGGTGCGCACCGGGGAGCTGTTTTTT. This chain joins TRBV5-6 and TRBJ2-2; weak D call: TRBD1 (6 bases). The CDR3 has 17 amino acids. The germline V and J ends were trimmed by 0 bases and 4 bases, with 16 bases remaining between them. Germline-derived CDR1 and CDR2 are SGHDT and YYEEEE.

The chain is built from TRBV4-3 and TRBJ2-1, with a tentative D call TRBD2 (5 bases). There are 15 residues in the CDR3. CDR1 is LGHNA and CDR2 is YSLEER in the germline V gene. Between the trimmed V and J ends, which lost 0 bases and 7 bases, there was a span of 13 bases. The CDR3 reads CASSQEFDYRNEQFF. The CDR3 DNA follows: TGCGCCAGCAGCCAAGAATTTGACTACCGGAATGAGCAGTTCTTC.

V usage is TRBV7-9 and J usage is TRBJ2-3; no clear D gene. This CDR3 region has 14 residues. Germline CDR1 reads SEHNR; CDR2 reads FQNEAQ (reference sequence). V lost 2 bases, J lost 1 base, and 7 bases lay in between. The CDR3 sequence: CASSLRGRTDTQYF. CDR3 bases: TGTGCCAGCAGCTTACGCGGACGCACAGATACGCAGTATTTT.

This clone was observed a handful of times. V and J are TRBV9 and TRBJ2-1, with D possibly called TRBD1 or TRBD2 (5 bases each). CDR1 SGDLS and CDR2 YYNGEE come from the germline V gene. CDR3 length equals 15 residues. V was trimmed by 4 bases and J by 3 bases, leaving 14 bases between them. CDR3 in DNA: TGTGCCAGCAGCCCCTACGGGGACGACTACAATGAGCAGTTCTTC. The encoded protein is CASSPYGDDYNEQFF.

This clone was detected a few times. Written as DNA, the CDR3 is TGTGCCAGCAGTGAAACAGCGGGACTCGTCAACACCGGGGAGCTGTTTTTT. Residues: CASSETAGLVNTGELFF. This rearrangement joins TRBV2 to TRBJ2-2; 7 bases are shared with TRBD2. V lost 2 bases and J lost 2; bases outside the gene matches: 8. From germline, CDR1 is SNHLY and CDR2 FYNNEI. This CDR3 comprises 17 residues.

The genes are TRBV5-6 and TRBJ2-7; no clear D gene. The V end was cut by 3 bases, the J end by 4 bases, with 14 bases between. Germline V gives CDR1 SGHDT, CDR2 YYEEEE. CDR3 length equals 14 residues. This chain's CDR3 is CASSSSLVSYEQYF. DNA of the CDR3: TGTGCCAGCAGCTCGAGTCTAGTAAGTTACGAGCAGTACTTC. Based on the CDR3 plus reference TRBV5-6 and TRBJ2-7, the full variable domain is DAGVTQSPTHLIKTRGQQVTLRCSPKSGHDTVSWYQQALGQGPQFIFQYYEEEERQRGNFPDRFSGHQFPNYSSELNVNALLLGDSALYLCASSSSLVSYEQYFGPGTRLTVT.

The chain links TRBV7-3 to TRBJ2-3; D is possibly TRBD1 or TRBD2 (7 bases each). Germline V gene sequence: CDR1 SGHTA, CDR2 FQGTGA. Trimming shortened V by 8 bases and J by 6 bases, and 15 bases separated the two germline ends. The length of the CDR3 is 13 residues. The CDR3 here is CASSQGGPDTQYF. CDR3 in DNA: TGTGCCAGCTCCCAGGGGGGGCCCGATACGCAGTATTTT.

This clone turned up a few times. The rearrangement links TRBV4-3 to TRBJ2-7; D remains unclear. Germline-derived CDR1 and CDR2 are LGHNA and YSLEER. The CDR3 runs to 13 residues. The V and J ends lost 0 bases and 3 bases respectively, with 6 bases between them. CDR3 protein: CASSQDLGYEQYF. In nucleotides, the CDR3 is TGCGCCAGCAGCCAAGATCTCGGCTACGAGCAGTACTTC.

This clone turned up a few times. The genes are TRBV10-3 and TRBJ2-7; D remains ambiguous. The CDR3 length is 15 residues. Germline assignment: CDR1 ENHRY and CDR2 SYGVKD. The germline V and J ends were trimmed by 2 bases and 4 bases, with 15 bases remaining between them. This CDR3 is CAISETESTPYEQYF. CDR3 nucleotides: TGTGCCATCAGTGAGACCGAGTCGACGCCGTACGAGCAGTACTTC.

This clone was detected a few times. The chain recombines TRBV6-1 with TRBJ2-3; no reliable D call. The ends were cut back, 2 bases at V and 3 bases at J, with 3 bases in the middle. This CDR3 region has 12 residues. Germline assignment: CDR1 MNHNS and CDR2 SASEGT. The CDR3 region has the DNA TGTGCCAGCAGTGAAAATACAGATACGCAGTATTTT. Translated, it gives CASSENTDTQYF.

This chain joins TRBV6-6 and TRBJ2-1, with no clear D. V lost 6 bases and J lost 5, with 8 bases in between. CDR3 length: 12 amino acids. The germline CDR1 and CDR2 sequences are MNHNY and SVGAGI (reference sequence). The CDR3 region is CASSLPHNEQFF. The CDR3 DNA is TGTGCCAGCAGCCTCCCCCACAATGAGCAGTTCTTC.

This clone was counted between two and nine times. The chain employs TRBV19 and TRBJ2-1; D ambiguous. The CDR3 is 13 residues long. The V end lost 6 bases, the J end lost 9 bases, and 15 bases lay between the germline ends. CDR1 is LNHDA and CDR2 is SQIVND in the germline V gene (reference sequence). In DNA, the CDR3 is TGTGCCAGTAGCTCTGGGTGGGCAGTTGAGCAGTTCTTC. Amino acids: CASSSGWAVEQFF.

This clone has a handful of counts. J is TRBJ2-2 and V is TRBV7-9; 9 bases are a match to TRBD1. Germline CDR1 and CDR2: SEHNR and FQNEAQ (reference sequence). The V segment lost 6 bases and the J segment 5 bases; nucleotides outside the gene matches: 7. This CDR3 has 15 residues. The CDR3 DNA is TGTGCCAGCAGAACCACAGGGGGCCGGACCGGGGAGCTGTTTTTT. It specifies CASRTTGGRTGELFF.